One sample yielded the 12 T cell receptor beta chains listed below, sequenced in a study of T cells after posttransplantation cyclophosphamide. Measured with immunoSEQ multiplex PCR; TCRdb has only the in-frame clones, and not every one. The sample includes roughly 9,100 clones, roughly nine tenths seen only once; the top ten take 1.5% to 2%. The sequenced material came from memory CD4+ T cells sorted from PBMCs. These receptors came from a woman aged 55 to 70 in good health, CMV-negative, and a related stem cell transplant donor.

This clone was counted only a few times. The chain recombines TRBV7-3 with TRBJ2-1; 8 positions match TRBD2. The CDR3 has 15 amino acids. Trimming took 5 bases from V and 8 from J; bases not matched to a gene: 11. The germline CDR1 and CDR2 sequences are SGHTA and FQGTGA. The CDR3 reads CASSHSGDHQDEQFF. CDR3 nucleotide sequence: TGTGCCAGCAGCCATAGCGGGGATCATCAAGATGAGCAGTTCTTC.

The CDR3 DNA follows: TGTGCCAGCAGCGTAGGAGTGATGATGAACACTGAAGCTTTCTTT. The encoded protein is CASSVGVMMNTEAFF. V and J are TRBV9 and TRBJ1-1; D is undetermined. From germline, CDR1 is SGDLS and CDR2 YYNGEE. The V gene lost 0 bases and the J gene lost 0 bases, with 9 bases spanning the gap. There are 15 residues in the CDR3.

The gene calls are TRBV13 and TRBJ2-3; 8 nucleotides agree with TRBD1. From germline, CDR1 is PRHDT and CDR2 FYEKMQ (reference sequence). The CDR3 sequence is 13 residues long. The J segment lost 8 bases and the V segment lost 5 bases, leaving 6 bases of the junction unmatched. The CDR3 sequence is CASSPPGGPTQYF. CDR3 in DNA: TGTGCCAGCAGCCCACCAGGGGGCCCTACGCAGTATTTT.

This sequence joins TRBV5-1 and TRBJ2-5; 8 bases are a match to TRBD1. Trimming at V came to 7 bases and at J to 0 bases, leaving 8 bases not matched to a gene. Germline CDR1 SGHRS, CDR2 YFSETQ. CDR3 length equals 15 residues. The CDR3 nucleotides read TGCGCCAGCTCAAGAGGACAGGGCCACCAAGAGACCCAGTACTTC. It encodes CASSRGQGHQETQYF.

The rearrangement joins TRBV2 to TRBJ1-2, with D maybe TRBD1 (6 bases). The CDR3 runs 13 residues. The germline V and J ends were trimmed by 2 bases and 7 bases, with 11 bases remaining between them. In germline, CDR1 is SNHLY, CDR2 FYNNEI. In nucleotides, the CDR3 is TGTGCCAGCAGTGAAACAGGGTTGGGTGGCTACACCTTC. Translating it yields CASSETGLGGYTF.

The chain employs TRBV11-3 and TRBJ1-1; 7 bases are a match to TRBD1. Trimming cost V 8 bases and J 6 bases; bases outside gene matches: 3. This CDR3 is 11 amino acids long. CDR1 and CDR2 from the germline V gene are SGHNT and YENEEA. CDR3 DNA sequence: TGTGCCAGCGGCGACAGGGCTGAAGCTTTCTTT. Amino acid sequence: CASGDRAEAFF.

The chain's CDR3 is CASNPTGNTGELFF. The CDR3 DNA reads TGTGCCAGCAACCCGACAGGGAACACCGGGGAGCTGTTTTTT. The chain carries TRBV7-2 and TRBJ2-2; a possible D gene is TRBD1 (6 bases). V dropped 7 bases and J dropped 1 base, with 10 bases sitting between them. Germline CDR1 reads SGHTA; CDR2 reads FQGNSA. This CDR3 spans 14 amino acids.

The genes are TRBV19 and TRBJ1-2, with D perhaps TRBD1 (6 bases). The germline V gene has CDR1 LNHDA and CDR2 SQIVND (reference sequence). With 8 bases removed from V and 0 bases from J, the gap between germline ends came to 10 bases. CDR3 length equals 13 residues. CDR3 nucleotide sequence: TGTGCCAGTGAGGACAGAGCTAACTATGGCTACACCTTC. Residues: CASEDRANYGYTF.

This clone appeared a few times. Other DNA sequences within the sample encode an identical CDR3. The CDR3 loop reads CASKGDNYGYTF. The CDR3, as DNA: TGTGCCAGCAAAGGGGATAACTATGGCTACACCTTC. The chain employs TRBV6-5 and TRBJ1-2, with TRBD1 as a possible D gene (5 bases). With 7 bases removed from V and 1 base from J, the gap between germline ends came to 7 bases. CDR1 is MNHEY and CDR2 is SVGAGI in the germline V gene. The CDR3 is made up of 12 amino acids.

The chain employs TRBV14 and TRBJ1-2; possible D gene TRBD1, 5 bases. The CDR3 loop spans 14 amino acids. The V and J ends lost 1 base and 3 bases respectively, with 9 bases between them. Germline CDR1 is SGHDN and CDR2 is FVKESK. Here the CDR3 DNA reads TGTGCCAGCAGCCAAGGGAGGGGAGACTATGGCTACACCTTC. Translating gives CASSQGRGDYGYTF.

The chain carries TRBV9 and TRBJ2-1; 7 bases line up with TRBD2. Germline lookup yields CDR1 SGDLS and CDR2 YYNGEE. The CDR3 has 18 residues. The trim removed 0 bases at V and 0 bases at J, leaving 9 bases unmatched. CDR3 residues: CASSVEVGAGSSYNEQFF. The CDR3 DNA follows: TGTGCCAGCAGCGTAGAAGTTGGAGCGGGGAGCTCCTACAATGAGCAGTTCTTC.

The chain couples TRBV9 to TRBJ2-7, with 7 bases identical to TRBD2. The V gene's germline CDR1 is SGDLS and CDR2 YYNGEE. The CDR3 length is 17 residues. Germline trimming cut 1 base from V and 3 bases from J; bases unmatched to any gene: 13. The CDR3 region is CASSVSPSGSGVYEQYF. The CDR3 region has the DNA TGTGCCAGCAGCGTATCTCCTAGCGGAAGCGGGGTCTACGAGCAGTACTTC.